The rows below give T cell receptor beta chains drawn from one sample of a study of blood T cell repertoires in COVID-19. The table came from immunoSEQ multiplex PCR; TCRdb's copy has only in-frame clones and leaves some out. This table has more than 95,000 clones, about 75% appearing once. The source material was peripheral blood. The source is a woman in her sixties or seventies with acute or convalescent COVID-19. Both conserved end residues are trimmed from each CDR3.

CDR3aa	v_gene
ASSLTSGNQETQY	TRBV5-4
ASSAGTGYNNEQF	TRBV9
ASRYTETGELF	TRBV2
ASSQKPNTEAF	TRBV3-1/TRBV3-2
ASSSGTSVNEQF	TRBV2
ASSQATASGYT	TRBV3-1/TRBV3-2
ASSFQAGAGNEKLF	TRBV5-5
ASSLSGGNTEAF	TRBV5-1
ASSLGDQGIYGYT	TRBV7-9
ASSQTQVGQETQY	TRBV4-3
ASSQGISTSGGPNTDTQY	TRBV3-1/TRBV3-2
SASEAGDISYNSPLH	TRBV20-1
ASSDWQSYQPQH	TRBV6-1
ATSSTTANTEAF	TRBV15
ASTGAGEQY	TRBV6-5
ATSRGGDSQPQH	TRBV15
ASSSGRQGKSKLF	TRBV27
ASSSRDSGYYEQY	TRBV5-6
ASSPGLYEQY	TRBV6-1
AWYRDSGNTIY	TRBV30
ASSLSSGFQETQY	TRBV28